The 20 T cell receptor beta chains below all came from one sample that was sequenced in a study of blood T cell repertoires in COVID-19. Profiling relied on immunoSEQ multiplex PCR, and the TCRdb table lists in-frame clones only, not all of them. The repertoire has approximately 210,000 clones, 70% to 90% of them found once; the top ten carry 4% to 5.5%. Sequenced input: peripheral blood. These receptors were taken from a woman in her 40s with acute or convalescent COVID-19.

The chain recombines TRBV24-1 with TRBJ2-1, with D tentatively TRBD2 (5 bases). CDR3 length: 16 amino acids. CDR1 is KGHDR, CDR2 SFDVKD, per germline. Trimming pared 4 bases from V and 0 bases from J, leaving 12 bases between. The CDR3 protein is CATSDRAVSSYNEQFF. Written as DNA, the CDR3 is TGTGCCACCAGTGACCGAGCGGTGAGCTCCTACAATGAGCAGTTCTTC.

The chain has TRBV9 and TRBJ1-1; TRBD1 matches 9 bases. V was pared by 4 bases and J by 5 bases, with 9 bases of the junction left unmatched. The V gene's germline CDR1 is SGDLS and CDR2 YYNGEE. CDR3 size: 15 residues. Written as DNA, the CDR3 is TGTGCCAGCAGCCCCAACGACAGGGGGGATACTGAAGCTTTCTTT. As protein: CASSPNDRGDTEAFF.

The chain links TRBV5-1 to TRBJ1-4; D is perhaps TRBD1 (6 bases). The V gene's germline CDR1 is SGHRS and CDR2 YFSETQ. CDR3 length: 15 residues. V lost 3 bases and J 0 bases, leaving 9 bases between the germline ends. The chain's CDR3 is CASSYTGTTNEKLFF. As DNA, the CDR3 is TGCGCCAGCAGCTACACAGGGACAACTAATGAAAAACTGTTTTTT.

This sequence joins TRBV4-2 and TRBJ2-5; TRBD2 matches 9 bases. The CDR3 sequence is 15 residues long. V trimming: 4 bases; J trimming: 0 bases; junction bases outside the gene matches: 3. The V gene's germline CDR1 is LGHNA and CDR2 YNFKEQ. As DNA, the CDR3 is TGTGCCAGCAGCCGGGCTAGCGGGAACCAAGAGACCCAGTACTTC. The encoded protein is CASSRASGNQETQYF.

The rearrangement links TRBV7-3 to TRBJ2-5, with a tentative D call TRBD2 (6 bases). V was clipped by 5 bases and J by 8 bases, with 15 bases between them. Germline CDR1 is SGHTA and CDR2 is FQGTGA. CDR3 length equals 13 residues. The CDR3 loop reads CASSAFGGDTQYF. Written as DNA, the CDR3 is TGTGCCAGCAGCGCCTTCGGCGGGGATACCCAGTACTTC.

This chain connects TRBV14 to TRBJ1-2, with D perhaps TRBD1 (5 bases). CDR3 size: 13 residues. CDR1 is SGHDN and CDR2 is FVKESK in the germline V gene. The V gene lost 8 bases and the J gene lost 7 bases, with 17 bases spanning the gap. This CDR3 reads CASRPSGESGYTF. The CDR3 DNA is TGTGCCAGCCGCCCCTCGGGGGAGTCTGGCTACACCTTC.

This chain uses TRBV7-2 with TRBJ1-5; 8 bases map to TRBD1. The CDR3 has 16 amino acids. The germline gives CDR1 SGHTA, CDR2 FQGNSA. With 2 bases clipped from V and 7 bases from J, the junction kept 10 bases outside the gene matches. CDR3 DNA: TGTGCCAGCAGCTTACGGCCGACAGGGGTAAGGCAGCCCCAGCATTTT. It specifies CASSLRPTGVRQPQHF.

Details on this clone: Germline and junction disagree at one end, which may indicate a read error. The chain has TRBV10-2 and TRBJ1-2; D not certain. Germline V gene data show CDR1 as WSHSY and CDR2 as SAAADI. The CDR3 contains 12 residues. Written as DNA, the CDR3 is TGCGCCAGCAGTGCCGGGAGCTATGACTACACCTTC. This sequence encodes CASSAGSYDYTF.

The rearrangement joins TRBV5-1 to TRBJ1-3, with a tentative D call TRBD1 (5 bases). Germline values: CDR1 SGHRS, CDR2 YFSETQ. V dropped 3 bases and J dropped 3 bases, with 13 bases sitting between them. The CDR3 covers 15 residues. CDR3 sequence (DNA): TGCGCCAGCAGCTCCACGAGCCAGGGTGGAAACACCATATATTTT. It translates to CASSSTSQGGNTIYF.

The V and J genes are TRBV28 and TRBJ1-6; 9 bases are shared with TRBD1. The CDR3 is 15 residues long. The V gene end was trimmed by 4 bases and the J gene end by 6 bases; junction bases not matched to a gene: 4. Germline V gives CDR1 MDHEN, CDR2 SYDVKM. CDR3 nucleotide sequence: TGTGCCAGCAGTTCGGACAGGGGTGCTAATTCACCCCTCCACTTT. It specifies CASSSDRGANSPLHF.

The V and J genes are TRBV3-1 (or the pseudogene TRBV3-2) and TRBJ1-1, with D possibly TRBD1 on 6 matching bases. The CDR3 extends over 13 amino acids. Trimming removed 3 bases at V and 7 bases at J, with 12 bases between. Germline V gives CDR1 LGHDT, CDR2 YNNKEL (reference sequence). CDR3 protein: CASSHGGAGEAFF. In DNA form, the CDR3 reads TGTGCCAGCAGCCACGGGGGGGCGGGTGAAGCTTTCTTT.

V is TRBV18 and J is TRBJ1-1, with D unclear. CDR1 and CDR2 from the germline V gene are KGHSH and LQKENI. The CDR3 sequence is 13 residues long. The V and J ends lost 6 bases and 3 bases respectively, with 11 bases between them. DNA for the CDR3: TGTGCCAGCTCGAAAAATGCGGACACTGAAGCTTTCTTT. This codes for CASSKNADTEAFF.

The genes are TRBV6-2 or TRBV6-3 and TRBJ1-2, with D tentatively TRBD1 (6 bases). This CDR3 spans 14 amino acids. Germline CDR1 reads MNHEY; CDR2 reads SVGEGT. Trimming pared 0 bases from V and 8 bases from J, leaving 13 bases between. The CDR3 nucleotides are TGTGCCAGCAGTTACTCCGGGACACACGGAGGCTACACCTTC. Amino acid sequence: CASSYSGTHGGYTF.

V gene TRBV19 combines with J gene TRBJ1-1, with 8 bases matching TRBD1. This CDR3 is built from 14 residues. Per germline, CDR1 LNHDA and CDR2 SQIVND (reference sequence). With 7 bases clipped from V and 4 bases from J, the junction kept 8 bases outside the gene matches. CDR3 DNA sequence: TGTGCCAGTAATTACCTAACAGGGGGCACTGAAGCTTTCTTT. It specifies CASNYLTGGTEAFF.

The rearrangement uses TRBV5-4 and TRBJ2-6; D not certain. CDR1 SGHNT and CDR2 YYREEE come from the germline V gene (reference sequence). The CDR3 spans 14 residues. The germline V and J ends were trimmed by 3 bases and 4 bases, with 8 bases remaining between them. In DNA form, the CDR3 reads TGTGCCAGCAGCTCCGTCAGGGGGGCCAACGTCCTGACTTTC. Amino acid sequence: CASSSVRGANVLTF. The complete variable domain, with remaining parts taken from reference TRBV5-4 and TRBJ2-6, reads ETGVTQSPTHLIKTRGQQVTLRCSSQSGHNTVSWYQQALGQGPQFIFQYYREEENGRGNFPPRFSGLQFPNYSSELNVNALELDDSALYLCASSSVRGANVLTFGAGSRLTVL.

The chain combines TRBV5-1 with TRBJ2-3, with TRBD1 matching 9 bases. The V gene end was trimmed by 4 bases and the J gene end by 1 base; junction bases not matched to a gene: 1. CDR1 SGHRS and CDR2 YFSETQ come from the germline V gene. The CDR3 extends over 14 amino acids. The DNA for the CDR3 is TGCGCCAGCAGCAGGACAGGGGGCACAGATACGCAGTATTTT. This gives the protein CASSRTGGTDTQYF.

The chain joins TRBV5-1 to TRBJ1-4; D is uncertain. Germline lookup yields CDR1 SGHRS and CDR2 YFSETQ. The germline V and J ends were trimmed by 0 bases and 0 bases, with 9 bases remaining between them. CDR3 length equals 16 residues. The CDR3 spells CASSLVGVATNEKLFF. DNA of the CDR3: TGCGCCAGCAGCTTGGTCGGGGTTGCAACTAATGAAAAACTGTTTTTT.

The chain carries TRBV10-3 and TRBJ1-2; TRBD1 might be the D (5 bases). The CDR3 is 12 residues long. The V gene's germline CDR1 is ENHRY and CDR2 SYGVKD. Trimming pared 5 bases from V and 4 bases from J, leaving 8 bases between. CDR3 residues: CAISQQGYGYTF. The CDR3 coding sequence is TGTGCCATCAGTCAGCAGGGCTATGGCTACACCTTC.

A note on this clone: Other DNA sequences of this sample code for an identical CDR3. This CDR3 reads CASSPTGTANYGYTF. The CDR3 DNA sequence: TGTGCCAGCTCGCCTACCGGGACAGCTAACTATGGCTACACCTTC. V gene TRBV18 combines with J gene TRBJ1-2; 7 bases match TRBD1. Trimming at V came to 6 bases and at J to 0 bases, leaving 7 bases not matched to a gene. This CDR3 contains 15 residues. Germline V gives CDR1 KGHSH, CDR2 LQKENI.

The V call is TRBV6-5, the J call TRBJ1-1, with 7 bases lining up with TRBD1. Germline CDR1 reads MNHEY; CDR2 reads SVGAGI. The CDR3 is 14 amino acids. The V and J ends lost 6 bases and 5 bases, in that order; junction bases with no gene match: 9. The CDR3 here is CASSPGQTWTEAFF. In DNA, the CDR3 is TGTGCCAGCAGCCCGGGACAGACCTGGACTGAAGCTTTCTTT.